The 25 T cell receptor beta chains below were found in one sample sequenced in a study of T cell changes during pregnancy in multiple sclerosis. Sequencing used immunoSEQ multiplex PCR; TCRdb keeps in-frame clones, though not all of them. The sample lists about 38,000 clones; under 95% were seen once. Source: CD8+ T cells from peripheral blood mononuclear cells, taken in the third trimester of pregnancy. Source of these receptors: a female donor with multiple sclerosis, enrolled in a pregnancy study.

The V and J genes are TRBV4-3 and TRBJ2-5; TRBD2 aligns across 7 bases. The CDR3 spans 18 residues. Germline-derived CDR1 and CDR2 are LGHNA and YSLEER. V gave up 0 bases and J gave up 4 bases; unmatched junction bases: 14. CDR3 residues: CASSQEALTSVWGETQYF. The CDR3 nucleotides read TGCGCCAGCAGCCAAGAAGCCCTAACTAGCGTTTGGGGAGAGACCCAGTACTTC.

As DNA, the CDR3 is TGTGCCACCAGCAGAGGAGAGGAAAGCTCCTACGAGCAGTACTTC. Translated: CATSRGEESSYEQYF. The rearrangement uses TRBV15 and TRBJ2-7, with D unclear. The V gene lost 1 base and the J gene lost 0 bases, with 10 bases spanning the gap. Germline V gene data show CDR1 as LNHNV and CDR2 as YYDKDF (reference sequence). CDR3 length: 15 amino acids.

The V and J genes are TRBV9 and TRBJ2-3; 10 bases agree with TRBD2. V gave up 2 bases and J gave up 4 bases; unmatched junction bases: 4. Germline V lookup: CDR1 SGDLS, CDR2 YYNGEE. The CDR3 contains 15 residues. This chain's CDR3 is CASSVSGRASDTQYF. CDR3 nucleotide sequence: TGTGCCAGCAGCGTCAGCGGGAGGGCCTCAGATACGCAGTATTTT. Complete variable domain (other parts from reference TRBV9 and TRBJ2-3): DSGVTQTPKHLITATGQRVTLRCSPRSGDLSVYWYQQSLDQGLQFLIQYYNGEERAKGNILERFSAQQFPDLHSELNLSSLELGDSALYFCASSVSGRASDTQYFGPGTRLTVL.

CDR3 DNA sequence: TGTGCCAGCAGGGTAAGTCCGGGACAGGGGGACCTTTGCTATGGCTACACCTTC. It yields the protein CASRVSPGQGDLCYGYTF. The chain employs TRBV9 and TRBJ1-2, with 11 bases lining up with TRBD1. V lost 5 bases to trimming and J lost 4 bases; unmatched junction nucleotides: 16. The CDR3 is 18 residues long. Germline V CDR1 and CDR2: SGDLS, YYNGEE.

The V and J genes are TRBV7-3 and TRBJ1-1, with 7 bases that match TRBD1. Losses at the gene ends were 4 bases for V and 8 bases for J; bases not matched to a gene: 7. This CDR3 comprises 13 residues. CDR1 SGHTA and CDR2 FQGTGA come from the germline V gene. The CDR3 protein is CASSSAQGVEAFF. The DNA of the CDR3 is TGTGCCAGCAGCTCCGCTCAGGGGGTCGAAGCTTTCTTT.

V gene TRBV6-5 combines with J gene TRBJ2-2; TRBD2 agrees at 8 bases. V trimming: 0 bases; J trimming: 2 bases; junction bases outside the gene matches: 2. The CDR3 loop spans 16 amino acids. Germline V gene data show CDR1 as MNHEY and CDR2 as SVGAGI. Here the CDR3 DNA reads TGTGCCAGCAGTTACTCGGCGGGGGGCAACACCGGGGAGCTGTTTTTT. Protein sequence: CASSYSAGGNTGELFF.

V and J are TRBV4-3 and TRBJ1-5, with 11 bases lining up with TRBD1. There are 16 residues in the CDR3. The germline CDR1 and CDR2 sequences are LGHNA and YSLEER. After removal of 5 bases from V and 7 bases from J, the junction contained 10 bases not matched to a gene. The CDR3 is CASSFWTGGAGQPQHF. Written as DNA, the CDR3 is TGCGCCAGCAGCTTTTGGACAGGGGGCGCGGGGCAGCCCCAGCATTTT.

This sequence joins TRBV21-1 and TRBJ2-7; the table's D gene call, TRBD2, was not cross checked with the DNA. TRBV21-1 is given as a pseudogene. The CDR3 extends over 16 amino acids. In nucleotides, the CDR3 is TGTGCCAGCAGCAAAGGTTTAGTTCCCCCGAGTTACGAGCAGTACTTC. Translated, it gives CASSKGLVPPSYEQYF.

This rearrangement joins TRBV27 to TRBJ1-4, with no clear D. Germline-derived CDR1 and CDR2 are MNHEY and SMNVEV (reference sequence). The CDR3 is 15 residues long. V was clipped by 0 bases and J by 5 bases, with 10 bases between them. CDR3 in DNA: TGTGCCAGCAGTTTATCGATTGAGTTCAATGAAAAACTGTTTTTT. This sequence encodes CASSLSIEFNEKLFF.

As DNA, the CDR3 is TGTGCCAGCAGTCCCGGGACAGCCTACGAGCAGTACTTC. It translates to CASSPGTAYEQYF. This chain uses TRBV27 with TRBJ2-7; 7 bases map to TRBD1. Germline CDR1 is MNHEY and CDR2 is SMNVEV (reference sequence). V shed 5 bases, J shed 2 bases, and the junction held 3 bases outside the gene matches. The CDR3 sequence is 13 residues long.

CDR3 in DNA: TGTGCCAGCAGTGATGGGACACCTTATGAGCAGTACTTC. Protein: CASSDGTPYEQYF. The rearrangement joins TRBV6-1 to TRBJ2-7, with a weak D call TRBD1 (6 bases). V was shortened by 3 bases and J by 7 bases, with 13 bases between the two germline ends. The CDR3 runs 13 residues. Looked up from germline, CDR1 is MNHNS and CDR2 is SASEGT.

The J gene is TRBJ1-2, the V gene TRBV7-9; TRBD1 agrees at 7 bases. J was trimmed by 7 bases and V by 5 bases; bases with no gene match: 13. Looked up from germline, CDR1 is SEHNR and CDR2 is FQNEAQ (reference sequence). This CDR3 spans 15 amino acids. The CDR3, as DNA: TGTGCCAGCAGCCCAAGACAGGGTGGTTACGGTGGCTACACCTTC. Amino acid sequence: CASSPRQGGYGGYTF.

This sequence joins TRBV4-3 and TRBJ2-7; 11 bases are a match to TRBD2. Germline V gives CDR1 LGHNA, CDR2 YSLEER. Trimming took 5 bases from V and 6 from J; bases not matched to a gene: 3. The CDR3 runs 13 residues. CDR3 region: CASSALAGAEQYF. In DNA form, the CDR3 reads TGCGCCAGCAGCGCACTAGCGGGAGCCGAGCAGTACTTC.

This chain connects TRBV6-5 to TRBJ1-1; D may be TRBD1 (5 bases). V was pared by 5 bases and J by 1 base, with 8 bases between. The CDR3 runs 13 residues. CDR1 and CDR2 (germline): MNHEY, SVGAGI. The DNA for the CDR3 is TGTGCCAGCAGTGACGGGGGGAACACTGAAGCTTTCTTT. Protein sequence: CASSDGGNTEAFF.

This chain links TRBV12-5 with TRBJ1-1, with 7 bases matching TRBD1. This CDR3 has 13 amino acids. CDR1 and CDR2 (germline): LGHNT, FRNRAP. Trimming at V came to 5 bases and at J to 5 bases, leaving 5 bases not matched to a gene. The CDR3 DNA follows: TGTGCTAGTGGTCCCGACAGGGATACTGAAGCTTTCTTT. It specifies CASGPDRDTEAFF.

This clone was recorded once. The gene calls are TRBV10-3 and TRBJ2-7; unclear D gene. The CDR3 extends over 14 amino acids. The V end was cut by 0 bases, the J end by 5 bases, with 11 bases between. CDR1 and CDR2 (germline): ENHRY, SYGVKD. The CDR3 here is CAISESLTLNEQYF. Here the CDR3 DNA reads TGTGCCATCAGTGAGTCCTTAACTCTCAACGAGCAGTACTTC.

The V gene is TRBV4-3, the J gene TRBJ2-1; 12 bases align to TRBD2. The junction had 3 bases not matched to a gene; V was cut back by 4 bases and J by 5 bases. The germline V gene has CDR1 LGHNA and CDR2 YSLEER. This CDR3 region has 15 residues. As DNA, the CDR3 is TGCGCCAGCAGCCGCACTAGCGGGAGGCACAATGAGCAGTTCTTC. It is translated as CASSRTSGRHNEQFF.

CDR3 region: CASSPRGAGELFF. In DNA form, the CDR3 reads TGTGCCAGCAGCCCCAGGGGGGCCGGGGAGCTGTTTTTT. This chain joins TRBV11-3 and TRBJ2-2, with TRBD1 as a possible D gene (7 bases). The CDR3 length is 13 residues. Trimming pared 5 bases from V and 6 bases from J, leaving 10 bases between. Germline loops: CDR1 SGHNT, CDR2 YENEEA.

The chain carries TRBV19 and TRBJ1-3; D is ambiguous. The germline V gene has CDR1 LNHDA and CDR2 SQIVND (reference sequence). Trimming removed 3 bases from V and 8 bases from J, with 11 bases in between. CDR3 length: 13 amino acids. CDR3 DNA sequence: TGTGCCAGTAGTATGGTAGAGTTCGACACCATATATTTT. It is translated as CASSMVEFDTIYF.

J is TRBJ1-6 and V is TRBV6-5; a possible D gene is TRBD1 (5 bases). Germline V CDR1 and CDR2: MNHEY, SVGAGI. V was clipped by 6 bases and J by 7 bases, with 16 bases between them. The CDR3 runs 15 residues. Here the CDR3 reads CASRHRGSGNSPLHF. The CDR3 coding sequence is TGTGCCAGCAGACACCGGGGGTCGGGGAATTCACCCCTCCACTTT.

The chain recombines TRBV4-3 with TRBJ1-1; D not resolved. V was pared by 2 bases and J by 5 bases, with 12 bases between. CDR1 LGHNA and CDR2 YSLEER come from the germline V gene. The CDR3 has 14 amino acids. The DNA for the CDR3 is TGCGCCAGCAGCCAACTAGTGGGTCAAACTGAAGCTTTCTTT. It yields the protein CASSQLVGQTEAFF.

The CDR3 DNA is TGTGCCAGCAGCTTCCCGTCGGTCACCGGGGAGCTGTTTTTT. This sequence encodes CASSFPSVTGELFF. The gene calls are TRBV7-8 and TRBJ2-2, with no clear D. The CDR3 has 14 residues. Trimming removed 3 bases at V and 4 bases at J, with 9 bases between. The germline CDR1 and CDR2 sequences are SGHVS and FQNEAQ. Full variable domain (rest looked up from reference TRBV7-8 and TRBJ2-2): GAGVSQSPRYKVAKRGQDVALRCDPISGHVSLFWYQQALGQGPEFLTYFQNEAQLDKSGLPSDRFFAERPEGSVSTLKIQRTQQEDSAVYLCASSFPSVTGELFFGEGSRLTVL.

The chain carries TRBV5-4 and TRBJ2-2, with TRBD2 matching over 8 bases. J gave up 11 bases and V 3 bases, and 3 bases lay outside the gene matches. This CDR3 region has 12 residues. The germline gives CDR1 SGHNT, CDR2 YYREEE (reference sequence). The CDR3 is CASSSAGAELFF. The CDR3 DNA reads as TGTGCCAGCAGCTCAGCGGGAGCTGAGCTGTTTTTT.

This chain uses TRBV30 with TRBJ1-1; 8 nucleotides match TRBD1. Trimming cost V 2 bases and J 5 bases; bases outside gene matches: 7. Germline lookup yields CDR1 GTSNPN and CDR2 SVGIG (reference sequence). CDR3 length equals 14 residues. The DNA for the CDR3 is TGTGCCTGGAGTCACGCCGGGACAGGAACTGAAGCTTTCTTT. It yields the protein CAWSHAGTGTEAFF.

The chain carries TRBV7-2 and TRBJ2-1; D perhaps matches TRBD1 (5 bases). This CDR3 has 11 amino acids. Trimming shortened V by 3 bases and J by 10 bases, and 7 bases separated the two germline ends. Germline CDR1 and CDR2: SGHTA and FQGNSA. CDR3 loop: CASSLGPEQFF. Here the CDR3 DNA reads TGTGCCAGCAGCTTGGGGCCCGAGCAGTTCTTC. The variable domain in full, completed from reference TRBV7-2 and TRBJ2-1, reads GAGVSQSPSNKVTEKGKDVELRCDPISGHTALYWYRQSLGQGLEFLIYFQGNSAPDKSGLPSDRFSAERTGGSVSTLTIQRTQQEDSAVYLCASSLGPEQFFGPGTRLTVL.